The entry below gives a single T cell receptor beta chain sequence along with its context. Its antigen is as yet unknown. Using immunoSEQ multiplex PCR, the repertoire was profiled, and TCRdb retains in-frame clones only, with some absent. The table shows under 5,500 clones, with approximately 66% occurring only once. This record comes from a study of OX40 agonist ivuxolimab in advanced cancers. Looking at the study overall: Each dose-escalation patient presented with hepatocellular carcinoma, melanoma, renal cell or head and neck cancer.

The CDR3 has 14 residues. CDR1 and CDR2 from the germline V gene are SNHLY and FYNNEI. Study observations and caveats: No determination was made of the antigen specificity of the expanded peripheral T cells. Averaged across samples, CD8+ T cells carried more expanded clones than CD4+ did.

This TCR came from an adult with an advanced solid tumor such as melanoma, head and neck, liver or kidney cancer. This sequence joins TRBV2 and TRBJ2-5; D may correspond to TRBD1 or TRBD2 (5 bases each). The end of the DNA fits TRBJ2-7 better, so the J call may be wrong. Sequenced material: CD4+ or CD8+ T cells sorted from blood, taken in a trial of the OX40 agonist ivuxolimab. The CDR3 DNA follows: TGTGCCAGCAGTGAGAGGGGCAGAGCCTACGAGCAGTACTTC. Its protein is CASSERGRAYEQYF.